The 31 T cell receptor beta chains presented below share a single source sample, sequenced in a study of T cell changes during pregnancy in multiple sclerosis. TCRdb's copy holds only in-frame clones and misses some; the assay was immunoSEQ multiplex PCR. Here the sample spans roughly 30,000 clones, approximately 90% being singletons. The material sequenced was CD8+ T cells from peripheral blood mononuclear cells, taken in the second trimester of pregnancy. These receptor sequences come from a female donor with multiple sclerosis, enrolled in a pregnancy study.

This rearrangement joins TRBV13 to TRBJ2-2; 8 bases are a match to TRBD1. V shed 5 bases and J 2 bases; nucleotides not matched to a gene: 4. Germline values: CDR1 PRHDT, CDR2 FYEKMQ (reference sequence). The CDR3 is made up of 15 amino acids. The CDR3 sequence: CASSHPGGNTGELFF. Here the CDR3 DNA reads TGTGCCAGCAGCCACCCAGGGGGCAACACCGGGGAGCTGTTTTTT. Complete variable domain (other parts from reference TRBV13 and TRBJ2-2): AAGVIQSPRHLIKEKRETATLKCYPIPRHDTVYWYQQGPGQDPQFLISFYEKMQSDKGSIPDRFSAQQFSDYHSELNMSSLELGDSALYFCASSHPGGNTGELFFGEGSRLTVL.

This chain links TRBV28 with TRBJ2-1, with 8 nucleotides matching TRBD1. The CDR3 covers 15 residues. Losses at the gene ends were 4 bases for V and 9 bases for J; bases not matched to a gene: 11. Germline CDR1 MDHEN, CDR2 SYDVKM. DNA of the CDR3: TGTGCCAGCAGTTCCTTGGACAGGGAATTAGGTGAGCAGTTCTTC. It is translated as CASSSLDRELGEQFF.

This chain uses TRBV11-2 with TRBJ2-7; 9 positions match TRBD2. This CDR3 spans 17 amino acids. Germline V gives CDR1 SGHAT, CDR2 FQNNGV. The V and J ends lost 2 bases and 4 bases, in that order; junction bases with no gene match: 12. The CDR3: CASSLTGLALTRYEQYF. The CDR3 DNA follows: TGTGCCAGCAGCTTAACCGGACTAGCGCTTACACGGTACGAGCAGTACTTC.

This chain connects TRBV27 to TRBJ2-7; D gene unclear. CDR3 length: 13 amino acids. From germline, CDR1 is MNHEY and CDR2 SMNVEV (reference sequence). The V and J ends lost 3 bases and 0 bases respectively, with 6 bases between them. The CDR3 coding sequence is TGTGCCAGCAGTTTTGGCCGCTCCTACGAGCAGTACTTC. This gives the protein CASSFGRSYEQYF.

In DNA form, the CDR3 reads TGTGCCAGCGAGGCCTTTAGCACAGATACGCAGTATTTT. It specifies CASEAFSTDTQYF. The chain carries TRBV6-6 and TRBJ2-3; D unresolved. This CDR3 contains 13 residues. Trimming pared 8 bases from V and 0 bases from J, leaving 9 bases between. Germline V gene data show CDR1 as MNHNY and CDR2 as SVGAGI (reference sequence).

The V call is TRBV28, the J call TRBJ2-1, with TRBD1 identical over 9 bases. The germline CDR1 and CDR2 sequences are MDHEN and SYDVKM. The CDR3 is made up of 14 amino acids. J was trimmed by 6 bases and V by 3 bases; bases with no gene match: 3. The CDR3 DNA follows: TGTGCCAGCAGTTTTTACAGGGGGCTCAATGAGCAGTTCTTC. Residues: CASSFYRGLNEQFF.

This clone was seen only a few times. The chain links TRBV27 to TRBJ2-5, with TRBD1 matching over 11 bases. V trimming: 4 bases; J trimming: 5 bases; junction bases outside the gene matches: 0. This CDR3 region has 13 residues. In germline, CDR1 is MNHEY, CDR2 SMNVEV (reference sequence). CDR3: CASSWTGGETQYF. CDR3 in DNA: TGTGCCAGCAGTTGGACAGGGGGCGAGACCCAGTACTTC.

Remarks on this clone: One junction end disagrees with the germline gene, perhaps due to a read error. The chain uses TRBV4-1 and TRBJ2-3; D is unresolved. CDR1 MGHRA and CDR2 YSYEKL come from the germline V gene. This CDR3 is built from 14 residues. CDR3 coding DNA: TGCGCCAGCACCCAAAAGAGCTTCACAGATACGCAGTATTTT. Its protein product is CASTQKSFTDTQYF.

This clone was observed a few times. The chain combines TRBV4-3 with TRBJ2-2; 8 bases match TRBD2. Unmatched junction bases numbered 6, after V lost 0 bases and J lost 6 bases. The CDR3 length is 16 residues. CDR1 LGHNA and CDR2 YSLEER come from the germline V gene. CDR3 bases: TGCGCCAGCAGCCAAGATGCGGGGGGCGGTGCCGGGGAGCTGTTTTTT. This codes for CASSQDAGGGAGELFF.

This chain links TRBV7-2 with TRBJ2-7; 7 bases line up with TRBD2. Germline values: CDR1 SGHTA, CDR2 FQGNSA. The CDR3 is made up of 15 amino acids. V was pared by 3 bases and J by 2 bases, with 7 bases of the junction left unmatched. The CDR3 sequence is CASSLDSSGAYEQYF. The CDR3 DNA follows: TGTGCCAGCAGCTTGGATTCGAGCGGGGCCTACGAGCAGTACTTC. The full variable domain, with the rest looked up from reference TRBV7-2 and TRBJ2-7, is GAGVSQSPSNKVTEKGKDVELRCDPISGHTALYWYRQSLGQGLEFLIYFQGNSAPDKSGLPSDRFSAERTGGSVSTLTIQRTQQEDSAVYLCASSLDSSGAYEQYFGPGTRLTVT.

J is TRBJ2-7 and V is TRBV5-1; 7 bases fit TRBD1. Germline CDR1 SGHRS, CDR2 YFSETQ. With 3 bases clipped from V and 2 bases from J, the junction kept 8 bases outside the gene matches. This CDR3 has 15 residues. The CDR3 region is CASSSWTGYTYEQYF. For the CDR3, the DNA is TGCGCCAGCAGCTCGTGGACAGGCTACACCTACGAGCAGTACTTC.

CDR3 sequence: CASSKSSGIETGELFF. The CDR3 DNA reads TGTGCCAGCAGTAAATCTAGCGGGATAGAGACCGGGGAGCTGTTTTTT. The chain combines TRBV2 with TRBJ2-2; 9 nucleotides line up with TRBD2. Germline V lookup: CDR1 SNHLY, CDR2 FYNNEI. The CDR3 has 16 residues. V lost 5 bases to trimming and J lost 5 bases; unmatched junction nucleotides: 9.

The CDR3 DNA sequence: TGCAGCGTTGAGTACAAGAACACCGGGGAGCTGTTTTTT. It codes for CSVEYKNTGELFF. This chain uses TRBV29-1 with TRBJ2-2; D remains unclear. V was shortened by 3 bases and J by 1 base, with 6 bases between the two germline ends. The germline CDR1 and CDR2 sequences are SQVTM and ANQGSEA. The CDR3 spans 13 residues.

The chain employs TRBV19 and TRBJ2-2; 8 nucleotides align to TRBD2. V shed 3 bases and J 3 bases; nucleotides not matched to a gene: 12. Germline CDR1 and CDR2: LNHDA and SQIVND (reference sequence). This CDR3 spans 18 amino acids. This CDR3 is CASSMFAGGGGDTGELFF. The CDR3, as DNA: TGTGCCAGTAGTATGTTTGCGGGGGGCGGTGGAGACACCGGGGAGCTGTTTTTT.

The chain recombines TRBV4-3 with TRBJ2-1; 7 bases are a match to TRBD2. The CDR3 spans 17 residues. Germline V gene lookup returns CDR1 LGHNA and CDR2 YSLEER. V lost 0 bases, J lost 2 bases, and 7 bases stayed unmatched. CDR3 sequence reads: CASSQDYPLAAYNEQFF. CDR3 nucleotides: TGCGCCAGCAGCCAAGATTATCCCCTAGCGGCCTACAATGAGCAGTTCTTC.

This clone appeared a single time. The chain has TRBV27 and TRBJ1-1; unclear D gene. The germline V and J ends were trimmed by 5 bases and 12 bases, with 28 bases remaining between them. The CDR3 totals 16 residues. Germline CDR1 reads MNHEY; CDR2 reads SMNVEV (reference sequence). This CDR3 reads CASSLTMPGVIGKTFF. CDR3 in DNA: TGTGCCAGCAGTCTAACCATGCCCGGGGTAATAGGAAAAACTTTCTTT.

CDR3 nucleotide sequence: TGTGCCAGTAGCCCTTCCCCCCACAGGGGGCTGGGGGGCACTGAAGCTTTCTTT. Translating it yields CASSPSPHRGLGGTEAFF. The chain links TRBV19 to TRBJ1-1, with 9 bases fitting TRBD1. There are 18 residues in the CDR3. Germline CDR1 is LNHDA and CDR2 is SQIVND (reference sequence). V was clipped by 6 bases and J by 4 bases; unmatched bases: 18.

The CDR3: CASSPSQGLLYEQYF. The CDR3 coding sequence is TGTGCCAGCAGCCCGAGCCAGGGGTTACTATACGAGCAGTACTTC. This rearrangement joins TRBV7-6 to TRBJ2-7; D possibly corresponds to TRBD1 (6 bases). The V gene lost 5 bases and the J gene lost 4 bases, with 18 bases spanning the gap. Germline lookup yields CDR1 SGHVS and CDR2 FNYEAQ. This CDR3 has 15 residues. The variable domain in full, completed from reference TRBV7-6 and TRBJ2-7, reads GAGVSQSPRYKVTKRGQDVALRCDPISGHVSLYWYRQALGQGPEFLTYFNYEAQQDKSGLPNDRFSAERPEGSISTLTIQRTEQRDSAMYRCASSPSQGLLYEQYFGPGTRLTVT.

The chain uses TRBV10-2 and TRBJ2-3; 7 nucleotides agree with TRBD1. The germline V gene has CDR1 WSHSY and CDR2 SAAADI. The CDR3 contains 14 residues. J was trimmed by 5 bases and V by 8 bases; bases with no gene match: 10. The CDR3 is CASETGPRGDTQYF. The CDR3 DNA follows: TGCGCCAGCGAGACAGGGCCGAGAGGAGATACGCAGTATTTT.

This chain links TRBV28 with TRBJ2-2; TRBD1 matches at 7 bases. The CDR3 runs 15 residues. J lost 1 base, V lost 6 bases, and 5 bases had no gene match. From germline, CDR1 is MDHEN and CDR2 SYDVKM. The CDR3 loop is CASRTGQMNTGELFF. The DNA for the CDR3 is TGTGCCAGCAGGACGGGACAGATGAACACCGGGGAGCTGTTTTTT.

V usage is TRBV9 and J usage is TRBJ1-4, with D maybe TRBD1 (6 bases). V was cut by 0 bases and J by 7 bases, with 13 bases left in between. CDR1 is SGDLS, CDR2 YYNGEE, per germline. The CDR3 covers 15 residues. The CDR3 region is CASSVEGRGGEKLFF. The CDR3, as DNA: TGTGCCAGCAGCGTAGAGGGAAGAGGGGGTGAAAAACTGTTTTTT.

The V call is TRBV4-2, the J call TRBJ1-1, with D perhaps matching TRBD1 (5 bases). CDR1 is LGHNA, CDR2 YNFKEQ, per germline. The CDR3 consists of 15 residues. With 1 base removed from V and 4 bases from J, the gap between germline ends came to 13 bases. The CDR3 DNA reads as TGTGCCAGCAGCCAAGGTGAGGGCGGGGGCACTGAAGCTTTCTTT. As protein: CASSQGEGGGTEAFF.

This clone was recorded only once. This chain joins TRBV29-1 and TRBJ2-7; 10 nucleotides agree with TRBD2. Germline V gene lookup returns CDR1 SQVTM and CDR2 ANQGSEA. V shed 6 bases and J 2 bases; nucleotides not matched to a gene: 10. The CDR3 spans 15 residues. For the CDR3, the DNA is TGCAGCGTCGTACCGGGACTAGCGACCGCCTACGAGCAGTACTTC. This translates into CSVVPGLATAYEQYF.

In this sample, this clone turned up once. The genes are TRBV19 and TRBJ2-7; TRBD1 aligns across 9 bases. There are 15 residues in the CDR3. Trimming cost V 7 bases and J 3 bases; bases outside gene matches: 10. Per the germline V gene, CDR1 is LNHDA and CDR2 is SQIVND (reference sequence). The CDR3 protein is CASTTGTGTYYEQYF. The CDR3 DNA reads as TGTGCCAGTACTACCGGGACAGGGACTTACTACGAGCAGTACTTC.

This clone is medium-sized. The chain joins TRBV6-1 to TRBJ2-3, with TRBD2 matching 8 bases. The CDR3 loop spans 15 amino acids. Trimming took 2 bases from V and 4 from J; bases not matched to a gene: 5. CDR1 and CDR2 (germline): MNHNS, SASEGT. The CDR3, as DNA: TGTGCCAGCAGTGAATTCGCGGGAGGTGCAGATACGCAGTATTTT. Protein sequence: CASSEFAGGADTQYF.

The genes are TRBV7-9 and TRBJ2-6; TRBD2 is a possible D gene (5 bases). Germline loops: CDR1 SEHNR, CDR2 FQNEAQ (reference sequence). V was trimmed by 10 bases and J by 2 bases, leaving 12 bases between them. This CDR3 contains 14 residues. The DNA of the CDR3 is TGTGCCATGGGAGTGGTAGCTGGGGCCAACGTCCTGACTTTC. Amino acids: CAMGVVAGANVLTF.

As DNA, the CDR3 is TGCGCCAGCAGCCGGCGCGCGGGGGGTGAAAAACTGTTTTTT. This translates into CASSRRAGGEKLFF. The rearrangement uses TRBV4-3 and TRBJ1-4; TRBD1 is a possible D gene (5 bases). V was clipped by 4 bases and J by 7 bases, with 13 bases between them. Germline V gene lookup returns CDR1 LGHNA and CDR2 YSLEER. CDR3 size: 14 residues.

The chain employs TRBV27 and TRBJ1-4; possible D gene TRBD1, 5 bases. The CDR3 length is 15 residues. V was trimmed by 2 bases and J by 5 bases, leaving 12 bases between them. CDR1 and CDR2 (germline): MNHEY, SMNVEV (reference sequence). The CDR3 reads CASSLGSGSNEKLFF. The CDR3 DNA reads TGTGCCAGCAGTTTAGGGTCAGGGTCAAATGAAAAACTGTTTTTT.

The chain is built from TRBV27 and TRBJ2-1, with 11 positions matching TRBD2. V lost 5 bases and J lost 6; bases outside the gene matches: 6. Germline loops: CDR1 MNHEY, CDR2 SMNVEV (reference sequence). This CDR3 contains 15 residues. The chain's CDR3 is CASSPGTSGANEQFF. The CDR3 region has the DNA TGTGCCAGCAGTCCCGGGACTAGCGGTGCCAATGAGCAGTTCTTC.

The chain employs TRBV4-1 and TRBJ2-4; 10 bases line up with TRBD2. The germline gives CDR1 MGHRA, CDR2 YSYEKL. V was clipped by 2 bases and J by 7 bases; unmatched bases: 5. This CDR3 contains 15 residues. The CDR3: CASSQPTSGKNIQYF. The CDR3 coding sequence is TGCGCCAGCAGCCAACCTACTAGCGGGAAGAACATTCAGTACTTC.

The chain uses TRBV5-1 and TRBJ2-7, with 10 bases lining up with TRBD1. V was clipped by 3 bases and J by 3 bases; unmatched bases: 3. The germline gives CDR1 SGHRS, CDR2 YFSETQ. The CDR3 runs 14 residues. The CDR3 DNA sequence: TGCGCCAGCAGCTCTGGGACAGGGGACTACGAGCAGTACTTC. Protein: CASSSGTGDYEQYF. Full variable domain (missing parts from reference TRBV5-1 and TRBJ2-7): KAGVTQTPRYLIKTRGQQVTLSCSPISGHRSVSWYQQTPGQGLQFLFEYFSETQRNKGNFPGRFSGRQFSNSRSEMNVSTLELGDSALYLCASSSGTGDYEQYFGPGTRLTVT.